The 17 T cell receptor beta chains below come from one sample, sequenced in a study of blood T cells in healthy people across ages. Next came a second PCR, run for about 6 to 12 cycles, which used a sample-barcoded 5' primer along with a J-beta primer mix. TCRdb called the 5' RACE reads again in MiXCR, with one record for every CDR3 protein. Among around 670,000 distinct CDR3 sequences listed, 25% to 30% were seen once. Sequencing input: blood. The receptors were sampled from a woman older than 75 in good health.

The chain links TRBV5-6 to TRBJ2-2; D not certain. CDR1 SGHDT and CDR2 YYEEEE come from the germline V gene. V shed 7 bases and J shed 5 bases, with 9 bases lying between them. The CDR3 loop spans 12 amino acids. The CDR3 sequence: CASASNTGELFF. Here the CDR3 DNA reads TGTGCCAGCGCATCCAATACCGGGGAGCTGTTTTTT.

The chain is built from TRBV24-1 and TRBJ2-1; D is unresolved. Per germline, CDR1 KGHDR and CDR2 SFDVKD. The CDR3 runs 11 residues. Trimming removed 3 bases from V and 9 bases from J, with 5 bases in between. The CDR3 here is CATSDRSEQFF. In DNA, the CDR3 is TGTGCCACCAGTGATCGTAGTGAGCAGTTCTTC.

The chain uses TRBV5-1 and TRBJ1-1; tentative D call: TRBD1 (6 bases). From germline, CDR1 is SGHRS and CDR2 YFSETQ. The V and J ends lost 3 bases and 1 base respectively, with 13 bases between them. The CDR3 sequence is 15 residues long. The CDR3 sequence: CASSWGPGQNTEAFF. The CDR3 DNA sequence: TGCGCCAGCAGCTGGGGTCCGGGACAGAACACTGAAGCTTTCTTT.

The CDR3 region has the DNA TGTGCCAGCAGCTTGCGACTAGTGGGGGATTCCAATGAGCAGTACTTC. Residues: CASSLRLVGDSNEQYF. The chain employs TRBV5-5 and TRBJ2-5; maybe TRBD2 (6 bases). V shed 1 base and J shed 11 bases, with 24 bases lying between them. The CDR3 contains 16 residues. CDR1 and CDR2 (germline): SGHKS, YYEKEE (reference sequence).

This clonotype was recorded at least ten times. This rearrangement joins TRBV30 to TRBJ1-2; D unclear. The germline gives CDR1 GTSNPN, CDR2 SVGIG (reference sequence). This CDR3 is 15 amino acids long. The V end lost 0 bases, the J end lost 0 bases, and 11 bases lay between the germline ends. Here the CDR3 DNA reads TGTGCCTGGAGTGTACTGGGTGAAGCTAACTATGGCTACACCTTC. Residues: CAWSVLGEANYGYTF.

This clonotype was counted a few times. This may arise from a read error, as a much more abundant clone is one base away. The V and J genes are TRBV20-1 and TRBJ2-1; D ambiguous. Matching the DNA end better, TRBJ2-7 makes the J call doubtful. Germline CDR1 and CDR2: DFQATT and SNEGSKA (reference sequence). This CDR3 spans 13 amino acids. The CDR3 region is CSAPTSSYNEQYF. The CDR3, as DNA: TGCAGTGCTCCCACGAGCTCCTACAATGAGCAGTACTTC.

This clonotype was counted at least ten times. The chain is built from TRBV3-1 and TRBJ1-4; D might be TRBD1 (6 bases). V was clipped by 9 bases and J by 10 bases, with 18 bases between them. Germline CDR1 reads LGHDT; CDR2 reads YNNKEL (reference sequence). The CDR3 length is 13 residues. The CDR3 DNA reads TGTGCCAGTCGACCAGGGGCGCGAGGAAAACTGTTTTTT. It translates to CASRPGARGKLFF.

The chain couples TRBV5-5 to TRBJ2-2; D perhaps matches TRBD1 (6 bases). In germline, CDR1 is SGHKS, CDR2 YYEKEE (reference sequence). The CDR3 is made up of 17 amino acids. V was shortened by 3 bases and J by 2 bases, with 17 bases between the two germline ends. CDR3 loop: CASSWRSGTTNTGELFF. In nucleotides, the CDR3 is TGTGCCAGCAGCTGGAGATCCGGGACAACCAACACCGGGGAGCTGTTTTTT.

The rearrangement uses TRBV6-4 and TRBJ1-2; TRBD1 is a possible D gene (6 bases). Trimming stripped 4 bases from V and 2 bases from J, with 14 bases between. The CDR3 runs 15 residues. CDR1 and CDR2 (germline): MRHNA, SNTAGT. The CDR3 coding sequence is TGTGCCAGCAGTGCCCAGGGGAAGGGGAACTATGGCTACACCTTC. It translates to CASSAQGKGNYGYTF.

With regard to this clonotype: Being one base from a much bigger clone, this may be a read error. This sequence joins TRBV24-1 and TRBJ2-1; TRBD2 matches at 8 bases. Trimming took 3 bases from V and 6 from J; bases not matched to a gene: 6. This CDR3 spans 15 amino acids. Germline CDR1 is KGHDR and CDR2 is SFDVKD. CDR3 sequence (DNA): TGTGCCACCAGTGATGCACTAGCGGAGGTCAATGAGCAGTTCTTC. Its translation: CATSDALAEVNEQFF.

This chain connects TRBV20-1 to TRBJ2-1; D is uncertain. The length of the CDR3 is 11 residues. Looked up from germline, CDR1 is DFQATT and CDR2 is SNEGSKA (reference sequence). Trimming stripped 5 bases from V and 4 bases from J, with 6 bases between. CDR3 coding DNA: TGCAGTGCTCCCGGATACAATGAGCAGTTCTTC. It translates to CSAPGYNEQFF.

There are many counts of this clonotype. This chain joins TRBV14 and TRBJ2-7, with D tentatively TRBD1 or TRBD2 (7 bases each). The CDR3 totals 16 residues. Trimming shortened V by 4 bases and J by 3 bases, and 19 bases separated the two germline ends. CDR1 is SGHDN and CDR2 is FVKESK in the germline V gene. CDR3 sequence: CASSLMGRGLSYEQYF. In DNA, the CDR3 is TGTGCCAGCAGCCTCATGGGGAGGGGGCTAAGCTACGAGCAGTACTTC.

DNA for the CDR3: TGCGCCAGCAGGGGGGCGGGGGGATCCTACAATGAGCAGTTCTTC. Amino acids: CASRGAGGSYNEQFF. V and J are TRBV5-1 and TRBJ2-1, with 8 bases lining up with TRBD2. The CDR3 totals 15 residues. Germline V gives CDR1 SGHRS, CDR2 YFSETQ. V was pared by 5 bases and J by 1 base, with 5 bases of the junction left unmatched. Combining the CDR3 with reference TRBV5-1 and TRBJ2-1 gives the whole variable domain KAGVTQTPRYLIKTRGQQVTLSCSPISGHRSVSWYQQTPGQGLQFLFEYFSETQRNKGNFPGRFSGRQFSNSRSEMNVSTLELGDSALYLCASRGAGGSYNEQFFGPGTRLTVL.

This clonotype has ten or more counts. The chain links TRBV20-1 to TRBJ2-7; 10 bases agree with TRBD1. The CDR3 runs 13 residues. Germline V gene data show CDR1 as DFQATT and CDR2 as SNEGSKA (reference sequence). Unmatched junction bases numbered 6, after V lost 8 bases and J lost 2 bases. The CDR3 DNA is TGCAGTACCAGCGGACAGGGGGCCTACGAGCAGTACTTC. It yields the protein CSTSGQGAYEQYF.

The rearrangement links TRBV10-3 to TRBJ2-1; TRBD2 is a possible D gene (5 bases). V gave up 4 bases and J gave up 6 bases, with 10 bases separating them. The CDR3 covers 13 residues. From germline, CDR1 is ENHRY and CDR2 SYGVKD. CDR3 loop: CAISGETRNEQFF. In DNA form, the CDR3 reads TGTGCCATCAGTGGGGAGACCCGCAATGAGCAGTTCTTC.

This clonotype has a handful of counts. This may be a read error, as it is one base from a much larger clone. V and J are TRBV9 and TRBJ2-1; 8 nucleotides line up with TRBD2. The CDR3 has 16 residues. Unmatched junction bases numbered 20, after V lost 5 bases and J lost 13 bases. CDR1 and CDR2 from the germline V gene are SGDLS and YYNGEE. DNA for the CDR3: TGTGCCAGCAGTCTCGGACTAGCCCCGGAGGGGGAGACCCAGTTCTTC. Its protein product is CASSLGLAPEGETQFF.

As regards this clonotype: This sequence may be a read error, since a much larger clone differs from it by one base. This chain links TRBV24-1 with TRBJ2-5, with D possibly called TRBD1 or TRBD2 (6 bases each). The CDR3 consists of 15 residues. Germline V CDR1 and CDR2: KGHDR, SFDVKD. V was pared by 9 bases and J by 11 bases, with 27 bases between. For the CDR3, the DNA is TGTGCCACCTCTCCTGGGGGGCGCCAAGACGATGAGCAGTACTTC. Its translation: CATSPGGRQDDEQYF.